The entry below gives a single TCR beta chain sequence along with its context. No antigen is known for it. Patients had early-stage hepatocellular carcinoma, untreated before resection. No macroscopic necrosis or hemorrhage was seen in sampled areas. Sequencing used immunoSEQ multiplex PCR; TCRdb keeps in-frame clones, though not all of them. The sample lists approximately 20,000 clones, 73% occurring once. The germline V and J ends were trimmed by 2 bases and 0 bases, with 10 bases remaining between them. The CDR3 loop spans 15 amino acids. CDR1 MGHRA and CDR2 YSYEKL come from the germline V gene. The data derive from a study of intratumoral heterogeneity in liver cancer. Study-level background: Most patients were male, with a median age of approximately 59 years. Study-wide results and caveats: A noted limitation was under-sampling of tumor-infiltrating lymphocytes.

The TCR sequence derives from a woman in her 70s with hepatocellular carcinoma. This material consisted of tumor-adjacent normal tissue, taken before any cancer treatment. The chain recombines TRBV4-1 with TRBJ2-5, with a tentative D call TRBD2 (5 bases). The CDR3 nucleotides read TGCGCCAGCAGCCAAATCATAGCGAACCAAGAGACCCAGTACTTC. It translates to CASSQIIANQETQYF.